These T cell receptor beta chains were read from a single sample in a study of blood T cell repertoires in COVID-19. Only in-frame clones appear in the TCRdb table, and some are missing; sequencing was by immunoSEQ multiplex PCR. The sample includes some 490,000 clones, approximately 90% of them seen just once. Sequencing was done on a sample of PBMCs or T cells enriched from blood (not recorded which). These TCRs come from a woman aged 55 to 70 who had recovered from COVID-19. Each CDR3 is given with its conserved first and last residue. A D gene is named only where the DNA matches it firmly. Size is stated for part of the rows, as once, few or many counts, or as a class when the clone is expanded.

CDR3 DNA | CDR3 protein | V gene | D gene | J gene | clone size
TGCGCCAGCAGCTTGAGCAGCGGGGGGGCCTATGAGCAGTTCTTC | CASSLSSGGAYEQFF | TRBV5-1 | TRBD2 | TRBJ2-1 | -
TGTGCCAGCAGTTTAACTAGCGGGGTCGCAGATACGCAGTATTTT | CASSLTSGVADTQYF | TRBV27 | TRBD2 | TRBJ2-3 | -
TGTGCCAGCAGTGAATTCTGGGACAGGGGGCGAGCAGATACGCAGTATTTT | CASSEFWDRGRADTQYF | TRBV2 | TRBD1 | TRBJ2-3 | few
TGTGCCAGCAGCTTGGCAGGGTCCCGTGCTTTCTTT | CASSLAGSRAFF | TRBV5-6 | - | TRBJ1-1 | once
TGCGCCAGCAGCCTGAACGGGGAAGGTGAAAAACTGTTTTTT | CASSLNGEGEKLFF | TRBV5-1 | - | TRBJ1-4 | -
TGTGCCTGGAGTGTCGCAGGTTACACTGAAGCTTTCTTT | CAWSVAGYTEAFF | TRBV30 | - | TRBJ1-1 | -